This T cell receptor beta chain was sequenced in a study of T-cell memory formation after mild COVID-19. TCRdb reanalysed the 5' RACE reads using MiXCR and keeps one entry per CDR3 protein. The data show over 400,000 distinct CDR3 sequences, with roughly a quarter seen just once and 10% to 15% held by the top ten. Sequenced material: PBMCs or a T cell subset sorted from them (not recorded which). This receptor was obtained from an adult woman who had mild COVID-19 (a few samples of this study predate the infection). Cell type and time point are not known.

In DNA, the CDR3 is TGTGCCATCAGTGAGACAGAGACCCAGTACTTC. Protein: CAISETETQYF. The rearrangement links TRBV10-3 to TRBJ2-5; no definite D call. In germline, CDR1 is ENHRY, CDR2 SYGVKD. The CDR3 spans 11 residues. V shed 2 bases and J shed 4 bases, with 2 bases lying between them.